This section outlines one TCR beta chain sequence together with its context. This table comes from immunoSEQ multiplex PCR, and its TCRdb copy is limited to in-frame clones, with some not included. The sample yields tens of thousands of clones, about 86% seen once. The CDR3 runs to 14 residues. Germline lookup yields CDR1 SGHNT and CDR2 YENEEA. V gave up 4 bases and J gave up 5 bases, with 11 bases separating them. This sample is drawn from a study of T cell responses to AZD1222 COVID-19 vaccine. The sample here was peripheral blood, taken 28 days after the second AZD1222 dose. The TCR was taken from an adult who received the AZD1222 COVID-19 vaccine. This chain links TRBV11-3 with TRBJ2-2, with D possibly being TRBD1 (5 bases). The CDR3: CASSSTATTGELFF. The CDR3 nucleotides read TGTGCCAGCAGCTCGACAGCGACGACCGGGGAGCTGTTTTTT.